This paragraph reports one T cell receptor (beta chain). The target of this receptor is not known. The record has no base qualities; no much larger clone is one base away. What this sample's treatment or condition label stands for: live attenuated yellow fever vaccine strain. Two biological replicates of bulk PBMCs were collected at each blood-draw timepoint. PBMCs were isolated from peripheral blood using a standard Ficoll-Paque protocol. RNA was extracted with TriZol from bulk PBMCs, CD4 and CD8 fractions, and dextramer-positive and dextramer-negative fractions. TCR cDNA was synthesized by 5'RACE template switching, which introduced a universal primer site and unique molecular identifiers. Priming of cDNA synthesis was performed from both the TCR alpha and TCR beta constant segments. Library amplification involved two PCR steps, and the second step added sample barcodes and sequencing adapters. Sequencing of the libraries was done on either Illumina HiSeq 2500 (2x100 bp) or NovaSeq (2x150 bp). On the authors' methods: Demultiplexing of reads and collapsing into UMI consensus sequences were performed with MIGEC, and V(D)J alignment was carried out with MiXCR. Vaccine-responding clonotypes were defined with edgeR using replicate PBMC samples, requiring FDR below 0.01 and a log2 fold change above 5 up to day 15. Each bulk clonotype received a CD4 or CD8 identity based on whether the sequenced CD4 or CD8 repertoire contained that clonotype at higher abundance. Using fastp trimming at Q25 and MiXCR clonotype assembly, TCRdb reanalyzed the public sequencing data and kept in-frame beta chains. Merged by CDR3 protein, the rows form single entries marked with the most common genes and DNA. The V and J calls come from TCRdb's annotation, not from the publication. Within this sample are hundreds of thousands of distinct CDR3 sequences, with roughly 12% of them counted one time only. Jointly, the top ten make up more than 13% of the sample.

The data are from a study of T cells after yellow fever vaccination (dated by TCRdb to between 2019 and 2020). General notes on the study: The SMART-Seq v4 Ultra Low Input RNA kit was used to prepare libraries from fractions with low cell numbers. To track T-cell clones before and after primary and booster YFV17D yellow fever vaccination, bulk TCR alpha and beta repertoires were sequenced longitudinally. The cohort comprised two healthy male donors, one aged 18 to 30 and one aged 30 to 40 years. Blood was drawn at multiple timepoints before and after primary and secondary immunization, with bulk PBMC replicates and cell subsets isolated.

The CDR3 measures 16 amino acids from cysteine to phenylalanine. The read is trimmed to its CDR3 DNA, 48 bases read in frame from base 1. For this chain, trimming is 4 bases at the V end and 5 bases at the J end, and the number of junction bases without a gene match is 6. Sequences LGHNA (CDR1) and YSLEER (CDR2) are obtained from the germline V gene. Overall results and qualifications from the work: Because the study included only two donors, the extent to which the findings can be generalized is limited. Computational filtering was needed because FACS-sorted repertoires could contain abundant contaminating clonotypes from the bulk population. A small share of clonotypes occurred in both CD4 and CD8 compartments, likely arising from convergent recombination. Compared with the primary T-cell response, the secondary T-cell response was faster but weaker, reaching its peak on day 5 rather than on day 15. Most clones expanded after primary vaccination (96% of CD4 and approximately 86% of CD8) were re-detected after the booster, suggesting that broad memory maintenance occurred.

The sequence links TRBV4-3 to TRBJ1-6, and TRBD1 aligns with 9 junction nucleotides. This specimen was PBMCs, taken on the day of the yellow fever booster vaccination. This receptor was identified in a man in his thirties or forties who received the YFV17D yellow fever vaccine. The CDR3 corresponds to CASSREQGADNSPLHF. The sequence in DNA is TGCGCCAGCAGCCGCGAACAGGGGGCAGATAATTCACCCCTCCACTTT.